These 24 T cell receptor beta chains share one sample of origin, sequenced in a study of control samples from healthy donors and cancer patients. Here immunoSEQ multiplex PCR was the method, and the copy in TCRdb shows in-frame clones only, minus some. The data hold 100,000 to 150,000 clones, with around nine tenths observed a single time. Sequenced sample: blood. These receptors were taken from a middle-aged man in good health.

The chain links TRBV29-1 to TRBJ1-2; D is ambiguous. The length of the CDR3 is 12 residues. Germline V gene lookup returns CDR1 SQVTM and CDR2 ANQGSEA. Trimming took off 1 base at V and 8 bases at J, with 11 bases between the two ends. DNA for the CDR3: TGCAGCGTTGAAGCGGAACCGGGAGGCTACACCTTC. Its translation is CSVEAEPGGYTF.

The chain combines TRBV29-1 with TRBJ2-5, with D perhaps TRBD2 (5 bases). From germline, CDR1 is SQVTM and CDR2 ANQGSEA. The CDR3 sequence is 14 residues long. V lost 5 bases and J 5 bases, leaving 18 bases between the germline ends. DNA of the CDR3: TGCAGCGTTCTACAGTTGGGAGACGGGGAGACCCAGTACTTC. Amino acid sequence: CSVLQLGDGETQYF.

The chain's CDR3 is CASSYWASETQYF. The CDR3, as DNA: TGTGCCAGCAGTTACTGGGCCTCGGAGACCCAGTACTTC. This sequence joins TRBV6-5 and TRBJ2-5; D uncertain. Germline CDR1 and CDR2: MNHEY and SVGAGI. The CDR3 is 13 residues long. V dropped 1 base and J dropped 5 bases, with 8 bases sitting between them.

The rearrangement uses TRBV5-5 and TRBJ1-2, with D perhaps TRBD1 (5 bases). From germline, CDR1 is SGHKS and CDR2 YYEKEE (reference sequence). Trimming removed 0 bases at V and 7 bases at J, with 13 bases between. This CDR3 is built from 14 residues. The CDR3 DNA reads TGTGCCAGCAGCTTGGCCGCGGGGCATGGTGGCTACACCTTC. As protein: CASSLAAGHGGYTF.

This chain joins TRBV30 and TRBJ1-4; no clear D gene. The CDR3 covers 16 residues. The V gene lost 3 bases and the J gene lost 0 bases, with 14 bases spanning the gap. CDR1 and CDR2 from the germline V gene are GTSNPN and SVGIG (reference sequence). The DNA for the CDR3 is TGTGCCTGGAGGGACCCCCGCGGAGCAACTAATGAAAAACTGTTTTTT. Translation: CAWRDPRGATNEKLFF.

The V and J genes are TRBV27 and TRBJ2-7, with 10 positions matching TRBD1. The CDR3 loop spans 20 amino acids. V was pared by 8 bases and J by 3 bases, with 25 bases of the junction left unmatched. The germline gives CDR1 MNHEY, CDR2 SMNVEV (reference sequence). The CDR3 DNA follows: TGTGCCAGCCACCCGTTGGACAGGGGGGCATCCTCAGTAAATGACTACGAGCAGTACTTC. This sequence encodes CASHPLDRGASSVNDYEQYF.

The chain joins TRBV29-1 to TRBJ2-2, with 12 bases lining up with TRBD2. With V trimmed by 7 bases and J by 5 bases, 5 bases remained unmatched. Germline V gives CDR1 SQVTM, CDR2 ANQGSEA. The CDR3 has 14 residues. CDR3: CSASGGARTGELFF. In DNA, the CDR3 is TGCAGCGCTAGCGGGGGGGCACGAACCGGGGAGCTGTTTTTT.

CDR3 in amino acids: CASSLGSGSGYTQYF. Here the CDR3 DNA reads TGTGCCAGCAGCTTAGGGTCGGGGTCTGGATATACGCAGTATTTT. The gene calls are TRBV11-2 and TRBJ2-3, with D possibly matching TRBD2 (5 bases). The ends were cut back, 1 base at V and 7 bases at J, with 15 bases in the middle. CDR3 size: 15 residues. In germline, CDR1 is SGHAT, CDR2 FQNNGV.

The V gene is TRBV29-1, the J gene TRBJ1-3, with 9 bases aligning to TRBD1. This CDR3 comprises 14 residues. Germline-derived CDR1 and CDR2 are SQVTM and ANQGSEA. V trimming: 1 base; J trimming: 8 bases; junction bases outside the gene matches: 6. CDR3 coding DNA: TGCAGCGTTGAAGTTCCGGACAGGGGTCACACCATATATTTT. Its protein is CSVEVPDRGHTIYF.

This CDR3 is CASSYGARAYEQYF. The CDR3 nucleotides are TGTGCCAGCAGTTACGGGGCCAGGGCGTACGAGCAGTACTTC. The rearrangement links TRBV6-2 or TRBV6-3 to TRBJ2-7, with a possible D match to TRBD1 (5 bases). Between the trimmed V and J ends, which lost 2 bases and 4 bases, there was a span of 12 bases. Germline CDR1 MNHEY, CDR2 SVGEGT. The length of the CDR3 is 14 residues.

The chain recombines TRBV2 with TRBJ1-2; D gene ambiguous. CDR3 length: 13 amino acids. Trimming cost V 6 bases and J 0 bases, with 8 bases left between them. Germline V gene data show CDR1 as SNHLY and CDR2 as FYNNEI. The chain's CDR3 is CASRSRANYGYTF. CDR3 coding DNA: TGTGCCAGCAGATCCCGAGCTAACTATGGCTACACCTTC.

This clone has a handful of counts. CDR3 protein: CASSLLPGSGNTIYF. The CDR3 DNA reads TGCGCCAGCAGCTTGTTACCGGGGAGTGGAAACACCATATATTTT. The genes are TRBV5-1 and TRBJ1-3, with D unresolved. Trimming shortened V by 1 base and J by 3 bases, and 11 bases separated the two germline ends. The CDR3 is made up of 15 amino acids. Germline V lookup: CDR1 SGHRS, CDR2 YFSETQ. Looking up the rest from reference TRBV5-1 and TRBJ1-3 gives the full variable domain: KAGVTQTPRYLIKTRGQQVTLSCSPISGHRSVSWYQQTPGQGLQFLFEYFSETQRNKGNFPGRFSGRQFSNSRSEMNVSTLELGDSALYLCASSLLPGSGNTIYFGEGSWLTVV.

The V and J genes are TRBV6-2 or TRBV6-3 and TRBJ2-7; 8 bases fit TRBD2. The CDR3 has 18 residues. Germline V gives CDR1 MNHEY, CDR2 SVGEGT. V shed 5 bases and J 0 bases; nucleotides not matched to a gene: 15. Written as DNA, the CDR3 is TGTGCCAGCAGTGCGGGGGGCGTCCGTAGCGGGGCCTCCTACGAGCAGTACTTC. It yields the protein CASSAGGVRSGASYEQYF.

As for this clone: Other DNA sequences within the sample encode an identical CDR3. The rearrangement links TRBV24-1 to TRBJ1-5; D is perhaps TRBD1 (5 bases). The ends were cut back, 5 bases at V and 3 bases at J, with 13 bases in the middle. CDR3 length equals 15 residues. Germline V gene lookup returns CDR1 KGHDR and CDR2 SFDVKD. The CDR3 spells CATSGSGSDNQPQHF. The CDR3 DNA is TGTGCCACCAGTGGGTCAGGGTCCGACAATCAGCCCCAGCATTTT.

The chain's CDR3 is CATSDLRTGELFF. For the CDR3, the DNA is TGTGCCACCAGTGATTTGCGTACCGGGGAGCTGTTTTTT. J is TRBJ2-2 and V is TRBV24-1; D not resolved. V was cut by 0 bases and J by 5 bases, with 3 bases left in between. The CDR3 is 13 amino acids. The V gene's germline CDR1 is KGHDR and CDR2 SFDVKD.

V and J are TRBV2 and TRBJ2-3; TRBD2 might be the D (7 bases). This CDR3 has 15 residues. V dropped 0 bases and J dropped 6 bases, with 13 bases sitting between them. The V gene's germline CDR1 is SNHLY and CDR2 FYNNEI. CDR3 region: CASSEAGGASDTQYF. CDR3 in DNA: TGTGCCAGCAGTGAAGCTGGGGGGGCCAGTGATACGCAGTATTTT. Combining the CDR3 with reference TRBV2 and TRBJ2-3 gives the whole variable domain EPEVTQTPSHQVTQMGQEVILRCVPISNHLYFYWYRQILGQKVEFLVSFYNNEISEKSEIFDDQFSVERPDGSNFTLKIRSTKLEDSAMYFCASSEAGGASDTQYFGPGTRLTVL.

The J gene is TRBJ1-2, the V gene TRBV6-1; D ambiguous. CDR1 and CDR2 (germline): MNHNS, SASEGT. The CDR3 contains 14 residues. Trimming took off 3 bases at V and 8 bases at J, with 16 bases between the two ends. CDR3 nucleotide sequence: TGTGCCAGCAGTGAGCCCTTTGAGTATGACGGCTACACCTTC. Protein: CASSEPFEYDGYTF.

This chain uses TRBV6-4 with TRBJ2-3; possible D gene TRBD2, 6 bases. The length of the CDR3 is 14 residues. V shed 2 bases and J shed 2 bases, with 8 bases lying between them. Germline V gene lookup returns CDR1 MRHNA and CDR2 SNTAGT. DNA of the CDR3: TGTGCCAGCAGTGACGGCGGGAACACAGATACGCAGTATTTT. It specifies CASSDGGNTDTQYF.

The V and J genes are TRBV25-1 and TRBJ2-5, with D maybe TRBD1 (5 bases). This CDR3 contains 14 residues. V was clipped by 0 bases and J by 5 bases, with 10 bases between them. Germline CDR1 reads MGHDK; CDR2 reads SYGVNS. This chain's CDR3 is CASSEYRDTETQYF. In DNA, the CDR3 is TGTGCCAGCAGTGAATACAGGGATACGGAGACCCAGTACTTC.

J is TRBJ2-3 and V is TRBV4-2; 11 bases are a match to TRBD2. The V gene's germline CDR1 is LGHNA and CDR2 YNFKEQ. Losses at the gene ends were 4 bases for V and 3 bases for J; bases not matched to a gene: 3. The CDR3 runs 15 residues. The CDR3 DNA follows: TGTGCCAGCAGCCTGGGACTAGCGGAAACAGATACGCAGTATTTT. Its protein product is CASSLGLAETDTQYF.

The chain recombines TRBV5-4 with TRBJ2-6; a weak D match, TRBD1 (6 bases). The V and J ends lost 6 bases and 2 bases respectively, with 12 bases between them. CDR1 and CDR2 from the germline V gene are SGHNT and YYREEE (reference sequence). The CDR3 is 15 amino acids. DNA for the CDR3: TGTGCCAGCAACCCCCGACAGGCTGGGGCCAACGTCCTGACTTTC. Encoded protein: CASNPRQAGANVLTF.

This clone appeared a single time. This chain connects TRBV27 to TRBJ2-3; 7 positions match TRBD2. The CDR3 has 16 residues. Germline V lookup: CDR1 MNHEY, CDR2 SMNVEV (reference sequence). V trimming: 1 base; J trimming: 2 bases; junction bases outside the gene matches: 6. CDR3: CASSLFGGSSTDTQYF. CDR3 in DNA: TGTGCCAGCAGTTTATTCGGGGGGTCCTCCACAGATACGCAGTATTTT.

The rearrangement uses TRBV7-8 and TRBJ2-1; D call uncertain. The CDR3 covers 13 residues. From germline, CDR1 is SGHVS and CDR2 FQNEAQ. V dropped 0 bases and J dropped 6 bases, with 6 bases sitting between them. In DNA, the CDR3 is TGTGCCAGCAGCTTAGCGGGTACCAATGAGCAGTTCTTC. It specifies CASSLAGTNEQFF.

Concerning this clone: This sample also contains other DNA sequences that code for the same CDR3. The rearrangement links TRBV25-1 to TRBJ2-7; D is uncertain. Trimming removed 3 bases from V and 3 bases from J, with 3 bases in between. Germline V gene sequence: CDR1 MGHDK, CDR2 SYGVNS. CDR3 size: 11 residues. The CDR3 DNA reads TGTGCCAGCAGTGACAGCTACGAGCAGTACTTC. Translated, it gives CASSDSYEQYF.